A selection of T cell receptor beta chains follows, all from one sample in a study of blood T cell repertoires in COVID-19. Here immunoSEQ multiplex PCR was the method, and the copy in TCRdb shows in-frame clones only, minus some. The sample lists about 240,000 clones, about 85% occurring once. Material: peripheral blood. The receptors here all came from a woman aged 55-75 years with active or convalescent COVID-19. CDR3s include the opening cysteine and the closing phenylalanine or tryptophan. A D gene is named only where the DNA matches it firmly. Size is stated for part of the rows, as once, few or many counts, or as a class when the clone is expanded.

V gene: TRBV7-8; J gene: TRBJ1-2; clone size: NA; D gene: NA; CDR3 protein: CASSFGVGGNYGYTF; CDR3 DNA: TGTGCCAGCAGCTTTGGGGTCGGGGGTAACTATGGCTACACCTTC
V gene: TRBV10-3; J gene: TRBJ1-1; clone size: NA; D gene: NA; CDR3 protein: CAISDGGADTEAFF; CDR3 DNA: TGTGCCATCAGTGACGGGGGGGCGGACACTGAAGCTTTCTTT
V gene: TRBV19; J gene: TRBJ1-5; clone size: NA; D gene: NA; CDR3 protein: CASGGGVQVNQPQHF; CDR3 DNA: TGTGCCAGTGGAGGAGGGGTACAGGTCAATCAGCCCCAGCATTTT
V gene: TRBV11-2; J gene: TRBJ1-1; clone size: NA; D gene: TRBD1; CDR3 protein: CASSLGQGFVAFF; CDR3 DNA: TGTGCCAGCAGCCTGGGACAGGGTTTTGTAGCTTTCTTT
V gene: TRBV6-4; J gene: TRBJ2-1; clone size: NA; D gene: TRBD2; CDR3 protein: CASSPTSGSYNEQFF; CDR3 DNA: TGTGCCAGCAGTCCAACTAGCGGATCCTACAATGAGCAGTTCTTC
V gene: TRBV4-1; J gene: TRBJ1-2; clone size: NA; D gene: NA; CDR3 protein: CASSQDSRGTDGYTF; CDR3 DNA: TGCGCCAGCAGCCAAGATTCGAGGGGGACGGATGGCTACACCTTC
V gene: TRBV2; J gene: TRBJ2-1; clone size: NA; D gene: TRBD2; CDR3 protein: CASRRLAGEGNEQFF; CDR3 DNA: TGTGCCAGCAGAAGACTAGCGGGAGAAGGTAATGAGCAGTTCTTC
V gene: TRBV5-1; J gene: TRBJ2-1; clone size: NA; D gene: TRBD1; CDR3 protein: CASSLEDRVYNEQFF; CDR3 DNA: TGCGCCAGCAGCTTGGAGGACAGGGTCTACAATGAGCAGTTCTTC
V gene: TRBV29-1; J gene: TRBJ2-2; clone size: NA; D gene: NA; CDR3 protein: CSVGTSTGELFF; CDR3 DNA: TGCAGCGTCGGGACATCCACCGGGGAGCTGTTTTTT
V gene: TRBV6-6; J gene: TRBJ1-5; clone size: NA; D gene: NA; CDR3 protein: CASSYQTGSINQPQHF; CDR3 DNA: TGTGCCAGCAGTTATCAAACAGGGAGTATTAATCAGCCCCAGCATTTT
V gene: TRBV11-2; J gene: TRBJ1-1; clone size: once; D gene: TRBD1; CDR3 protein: CASTNEGQVGTEAFF; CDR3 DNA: TGTGCCAGCACCAACGAAGGACAGGTGGGGACTGAAGCTTTCTTT
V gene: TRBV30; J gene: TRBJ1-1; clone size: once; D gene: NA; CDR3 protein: CAWTRGGVILNTEAFF; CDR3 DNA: TGTGCCTGGACTAGGGGGGGCGTAATCTTGAACACTGAAGCTTTCTTT
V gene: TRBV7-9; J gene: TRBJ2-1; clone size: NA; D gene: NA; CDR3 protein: CASSLATYSYNEQFF; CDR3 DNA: TGTGCCAGCAGCTTGGCGACATACTCCTACAATGAGCAGTTCTTC
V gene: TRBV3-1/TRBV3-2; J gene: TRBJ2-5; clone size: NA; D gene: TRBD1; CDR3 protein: CASSPPTGKDYQETQYF; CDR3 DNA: TGTGCCAGCAGCCCACCGACAGGGAAGGATTACCAAGAGACCCAGTACTTC
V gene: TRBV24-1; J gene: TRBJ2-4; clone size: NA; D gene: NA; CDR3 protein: CATSDGAHKNIQYF; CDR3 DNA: TGTGCCACCAGTGATGGGGCACATAAAAACATTCAGTACTTC
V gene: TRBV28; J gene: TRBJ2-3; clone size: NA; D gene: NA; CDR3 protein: CASSLGAYTDTQYF; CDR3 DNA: TGTGCCAGCAGCCTGGGGGCATACACAGATACGCAGTATTTT
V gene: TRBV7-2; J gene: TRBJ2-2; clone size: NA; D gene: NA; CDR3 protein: CASSLGQGNGELFF; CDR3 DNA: TGTGCCAGCAGCTTAGGTCAGGGGAACGGGGAGCTGTTTTTT
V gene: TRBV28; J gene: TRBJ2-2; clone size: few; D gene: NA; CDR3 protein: CASSNPAGATGELFF; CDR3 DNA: TGTGCCAGCAGCAATCCCGCGGGGGCTACCGGGGAGCTGTTTTTT
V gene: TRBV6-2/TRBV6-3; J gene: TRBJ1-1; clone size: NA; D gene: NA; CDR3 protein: CASNPLTANTEAFF; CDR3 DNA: TGTGCCAGCAACCCTCTGACAGCGAACACTGAAGCTTTCTTT
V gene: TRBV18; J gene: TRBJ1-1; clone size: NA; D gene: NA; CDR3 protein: CASSPRDRRDGTEAFF; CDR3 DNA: TGTGCCAGCTCACCAAGAGACCGGCGGGACGGCACTGAAGCTTTCTTT
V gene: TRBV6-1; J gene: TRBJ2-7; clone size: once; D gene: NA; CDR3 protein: CASSDLVFGVQKEQYF; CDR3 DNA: TGTGCCAGCAGTGATCTCGTTTTCGGGGTTCAAAAGGAGCAGTACTTC
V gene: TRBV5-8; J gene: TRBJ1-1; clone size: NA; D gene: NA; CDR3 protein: CASSLAGAAMNTEAFF; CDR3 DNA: TGTGCCAGCAGCTTGGCAGGGGCCGCTATGAACACTGAAGCTTTCTTT
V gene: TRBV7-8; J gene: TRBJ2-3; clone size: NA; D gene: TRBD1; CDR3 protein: CASSIQRGRTDTQYF; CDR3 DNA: TGTGCCAGCAGCATACAAAGGGGGCGCACAGATACGCAGTATTTT
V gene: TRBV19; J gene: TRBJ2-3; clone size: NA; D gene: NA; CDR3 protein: CASSIGLSGLTDTQYF; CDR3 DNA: TGTGCCAGTAGTATAGGTTTAAGCGGCCTCACAGATACGCAGTATTTT
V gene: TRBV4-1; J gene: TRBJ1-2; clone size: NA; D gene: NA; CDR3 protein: CASSQGAGADYGYTF; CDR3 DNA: TGCGCCAGCAGCCAAGGTGCAGGGGCGGACTATGGCTACACCTTC
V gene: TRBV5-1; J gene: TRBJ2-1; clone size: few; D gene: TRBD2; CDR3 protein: CASSSRTSGSYNEQFF; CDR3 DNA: TGCGCCAGCAGCTCGAGGACTAGCGGCTCCTACAATGAGCAGTTCTTC
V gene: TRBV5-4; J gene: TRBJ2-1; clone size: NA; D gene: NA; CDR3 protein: CASSRVTQGNEQFF; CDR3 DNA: TGTGCCAGCAGCCGGGTTACCCAGGGGAATGAGCAGTTCTTC
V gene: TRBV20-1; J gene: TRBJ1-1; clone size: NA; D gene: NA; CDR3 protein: CSASSPRGGSWTEAFF; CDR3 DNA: TGCAGTGCTAGTTCCCCGCGGGGAGGGAGTTGGACTGAAGCTTTCTTT
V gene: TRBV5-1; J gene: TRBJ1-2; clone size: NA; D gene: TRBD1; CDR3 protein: CASSASGQGVVYTF; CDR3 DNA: TGCGCCAGCAGCGCCTCGGGACAGGGTGTCGTCTACACCTTC
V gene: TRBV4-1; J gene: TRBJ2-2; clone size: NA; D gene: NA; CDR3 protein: CASSQQGRVDTGELFF; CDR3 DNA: TGCGCCAGCAGCCAACAGGGGAGGGTTGACACCGGGGAGCTGTTTTTT
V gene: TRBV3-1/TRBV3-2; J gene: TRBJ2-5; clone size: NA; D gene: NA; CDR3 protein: CASSFTEGGAWETQYF; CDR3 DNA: TGTGCCAGCAGCTTCACCGAGGGGGGGGCCTGGGAGACCCAGTACTTC
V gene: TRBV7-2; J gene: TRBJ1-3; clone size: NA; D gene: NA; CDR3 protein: CASSMTASSGNTIYF; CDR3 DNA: TGTGCCAGCAGCATGACAGCGTCCTCTGGAAACACCATATATTTT
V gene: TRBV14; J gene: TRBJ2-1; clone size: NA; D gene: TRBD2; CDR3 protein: CASSRAGYYNEQFF; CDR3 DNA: TGTGCCAGCAGCCGAGCGGGATACTACAATGAGCAGTTCTTC
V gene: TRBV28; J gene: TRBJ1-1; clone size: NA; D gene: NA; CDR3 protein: CASSFSSGTPETEAFF; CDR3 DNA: TGTGCCAGCAGTTTCTCAAGCGGGACACCTGAAACTGAAGCTTTCTTT
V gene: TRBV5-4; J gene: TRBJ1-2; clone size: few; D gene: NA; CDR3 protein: CASSLGQVLTF; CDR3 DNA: TGTGCCAGCAGCTTGGGACAGGTTCTAACCTTC
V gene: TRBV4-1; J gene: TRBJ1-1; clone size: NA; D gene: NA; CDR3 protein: CASSPGHRNTEAFF; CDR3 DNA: TGCGCCAGCAGCCCGGGACACCGGAACACTGAAGCTTTCTTT
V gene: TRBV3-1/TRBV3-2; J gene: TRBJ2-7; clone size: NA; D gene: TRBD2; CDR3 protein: CASSLGLAREQYF; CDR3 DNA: TGTGCCAGCAGCCTCGGACTAGCTCGCGAGCAGTACTTC
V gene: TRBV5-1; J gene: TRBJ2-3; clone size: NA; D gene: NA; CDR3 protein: CASSPDSGTDTQYF; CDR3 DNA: TGCGCCAGCAGCCCCGACTCGGGCACAGATACGCAGTATTTT
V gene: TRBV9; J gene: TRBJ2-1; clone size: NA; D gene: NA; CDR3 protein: CASSVIDSGNNEQFF; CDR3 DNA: TGTGCCAGCAGCGTAATCGATAGCGGAAACAATGAGCAGTTCTTC
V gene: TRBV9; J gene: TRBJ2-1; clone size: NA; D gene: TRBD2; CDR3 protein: CASSATSGIEREQFF; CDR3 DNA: TGTGCCAGCAGCGCGACTAGCGGGATCGAACGGGAGCAGTTCTTC
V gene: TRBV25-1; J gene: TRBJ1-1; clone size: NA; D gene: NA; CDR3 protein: CASSARGTEAFF; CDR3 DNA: TGTGCCAGCAGTGCTCGGGGAACTGAAGCTTTCTTT
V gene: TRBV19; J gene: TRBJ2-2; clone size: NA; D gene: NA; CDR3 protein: CASGQGLRDTGELFF; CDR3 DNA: TGTGCCAGTGGGCAGGGGTTGAGGGACACCGGGGAGCTGTTTTTT
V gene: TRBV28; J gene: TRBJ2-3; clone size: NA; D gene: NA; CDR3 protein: CASRSSGTDTQYF; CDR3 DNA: TGTGCCAGCAGATCATCGGGCACAGATACGCAGTATTTT
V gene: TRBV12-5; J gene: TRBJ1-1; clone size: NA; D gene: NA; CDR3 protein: CASARGGHPNTEAFF; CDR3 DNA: TGTGCTAGTGCCCGTGGGGGACACCCGAACACTGAAGCTTTCTTT
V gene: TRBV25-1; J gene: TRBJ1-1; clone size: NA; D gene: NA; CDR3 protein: CASRSSHTEAFF; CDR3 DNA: TGTGCCAGCAGGTCATCCCACACTGAAGCTTTCTTT
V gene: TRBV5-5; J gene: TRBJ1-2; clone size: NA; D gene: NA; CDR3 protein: CASSSRAGADYGYTF; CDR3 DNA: TGTGCCAGCAGCTCTCGGGCAGGGGCGGACTATGGCTACACCTTC